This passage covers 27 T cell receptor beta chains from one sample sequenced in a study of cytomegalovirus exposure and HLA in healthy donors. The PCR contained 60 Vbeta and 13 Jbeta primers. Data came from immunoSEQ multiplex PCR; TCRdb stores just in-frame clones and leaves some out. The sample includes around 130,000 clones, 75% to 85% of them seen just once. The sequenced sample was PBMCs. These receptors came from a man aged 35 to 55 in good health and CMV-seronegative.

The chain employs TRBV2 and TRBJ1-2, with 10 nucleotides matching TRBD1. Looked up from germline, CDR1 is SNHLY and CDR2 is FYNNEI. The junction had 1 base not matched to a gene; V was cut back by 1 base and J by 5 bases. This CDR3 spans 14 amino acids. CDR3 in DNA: TGTGCCAGCAGTGAAGGGACAGGGGGGTATGGCTACACCTTC. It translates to CASSEGTGGYGYTF.

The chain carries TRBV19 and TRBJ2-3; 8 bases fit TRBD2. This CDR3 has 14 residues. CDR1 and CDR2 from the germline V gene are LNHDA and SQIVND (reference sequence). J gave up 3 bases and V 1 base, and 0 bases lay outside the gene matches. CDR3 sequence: CASSIGGRTDTQYF. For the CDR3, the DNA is TGTGCCAGTAGTATAGGCGGGAGGACAGATACGCAGTATTTT.

The CDR3 DNA sequence: TGCGCCAGCAGCTTGGGTTCAGGTCTCACAGATACGCAGTATTTT. It yields the protein CASSLGSGLTDTQYF. The chain employs TRBV5-1 and TRBJ2-3; D unclear. Trimming took 0 bases from V and 2 from J, leaving 10 bases between them. The germline V gene encodes CDR1 SGHRS and CDR2 YFSETQ. This CDR3 has 15 residues.

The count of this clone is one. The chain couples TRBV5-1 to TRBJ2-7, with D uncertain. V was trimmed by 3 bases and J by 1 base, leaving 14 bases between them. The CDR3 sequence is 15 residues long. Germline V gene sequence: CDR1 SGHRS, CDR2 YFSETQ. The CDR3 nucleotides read TGCGCCAGCAGCTCCCGCGCAGGTCCGTCCTACGAGCAGTACTTC. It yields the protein CASSSRAGPSYEQYF.

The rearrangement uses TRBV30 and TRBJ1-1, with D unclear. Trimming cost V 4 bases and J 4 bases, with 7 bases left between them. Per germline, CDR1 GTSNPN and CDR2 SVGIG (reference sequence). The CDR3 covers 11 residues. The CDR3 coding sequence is TGTGCCTGGACTCCTCGCACTGAAGCTTTCTTT. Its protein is CAWTPRTEAFF.

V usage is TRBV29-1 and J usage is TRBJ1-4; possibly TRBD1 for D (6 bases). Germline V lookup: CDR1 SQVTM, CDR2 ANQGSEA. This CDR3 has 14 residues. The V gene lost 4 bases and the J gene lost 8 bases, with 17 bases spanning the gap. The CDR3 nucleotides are TGCAGCGTTGCCCTCGGACAGACAGGAGAAAAACTGTTTTTT. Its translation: CSVALGQTGEKLFF.

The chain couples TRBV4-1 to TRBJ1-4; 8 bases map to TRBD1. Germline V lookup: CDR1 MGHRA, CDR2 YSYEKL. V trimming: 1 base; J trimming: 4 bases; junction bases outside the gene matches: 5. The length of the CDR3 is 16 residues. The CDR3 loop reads CASSQGGTGGNEKLFF. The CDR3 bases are TGCGCCAGCAGCCAAGGGGGCACAGGGGGTAATGAAAAACTGTTTTTT.

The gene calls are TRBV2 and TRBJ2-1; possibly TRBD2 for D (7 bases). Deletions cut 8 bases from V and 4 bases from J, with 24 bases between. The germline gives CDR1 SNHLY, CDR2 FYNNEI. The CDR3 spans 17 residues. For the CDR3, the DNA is TGTGCCAGCGGGGATTCCGGAGGGGGAGGGGGGTACAATGAGCAGTTCTTC. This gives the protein CASGDSGGGGGYNEQFF.

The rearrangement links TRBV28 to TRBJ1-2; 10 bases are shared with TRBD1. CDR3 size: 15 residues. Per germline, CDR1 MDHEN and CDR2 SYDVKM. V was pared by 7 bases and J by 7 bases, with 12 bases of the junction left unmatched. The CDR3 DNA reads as TGTGCCAGCAACACGGGACAGGGGAGGAGCAGTGGCTACACCTTC. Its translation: CASNTGQGRSSGYTF.

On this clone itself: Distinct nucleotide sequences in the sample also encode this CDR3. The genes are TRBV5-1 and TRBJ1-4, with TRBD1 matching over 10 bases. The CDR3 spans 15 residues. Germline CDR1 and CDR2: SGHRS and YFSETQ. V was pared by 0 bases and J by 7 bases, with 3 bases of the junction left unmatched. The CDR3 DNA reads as TGCGCCAGCAGCTTGGATGGGACAGGGGTTGAAAAACTGTTTTTT. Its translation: CASSLDGTGVEKLFF.

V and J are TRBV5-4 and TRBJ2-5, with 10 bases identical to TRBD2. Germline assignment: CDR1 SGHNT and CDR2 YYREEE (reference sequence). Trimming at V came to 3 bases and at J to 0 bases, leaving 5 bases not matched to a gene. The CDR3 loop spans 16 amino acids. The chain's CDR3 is CASSSRTSGYQETQYF. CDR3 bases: TGTGCCAGCAGCTCGAGGACTAGCGGATACCAAGAGACCCAGTACTTC.

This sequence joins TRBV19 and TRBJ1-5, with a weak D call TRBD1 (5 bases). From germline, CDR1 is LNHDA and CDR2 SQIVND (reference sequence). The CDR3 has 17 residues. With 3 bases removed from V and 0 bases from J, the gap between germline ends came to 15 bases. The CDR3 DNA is TGTGCCAGTAGTATCATTTTGGGCGACAGTAGCAATCAGCCCCAGCATTTT. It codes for CASSIILGDSSNQPQHF.

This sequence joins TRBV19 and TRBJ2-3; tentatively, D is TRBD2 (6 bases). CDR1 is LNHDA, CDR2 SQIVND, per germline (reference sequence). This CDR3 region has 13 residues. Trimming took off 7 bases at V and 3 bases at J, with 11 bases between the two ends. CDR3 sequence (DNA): TGTGCCAGTATGGGGGACTTAACAGATACGCAGTATTTT. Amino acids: CASMGDLTDTQYF.

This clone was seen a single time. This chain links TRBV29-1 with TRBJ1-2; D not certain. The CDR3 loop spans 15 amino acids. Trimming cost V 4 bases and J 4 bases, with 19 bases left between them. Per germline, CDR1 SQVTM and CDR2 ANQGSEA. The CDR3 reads CSVGRGLSGGYGYTF. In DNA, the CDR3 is TGCAGCGTTGGCCGTGGACTCTCGGGAGGCTATGGCTACACCTTC.

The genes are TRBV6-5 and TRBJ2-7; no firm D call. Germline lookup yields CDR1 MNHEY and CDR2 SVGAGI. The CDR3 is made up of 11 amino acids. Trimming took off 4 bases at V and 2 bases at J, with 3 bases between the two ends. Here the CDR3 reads CASSSAYEQYF. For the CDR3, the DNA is TGTGCCAGCAGTTCCGCCTACGAGCAGTACTTC.

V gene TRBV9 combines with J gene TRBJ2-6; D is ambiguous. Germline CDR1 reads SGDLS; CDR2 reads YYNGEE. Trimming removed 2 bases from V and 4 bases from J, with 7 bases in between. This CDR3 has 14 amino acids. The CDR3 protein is CASSVSGGANVLTF. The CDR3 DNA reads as TGTGCCAGCAGCGTCTCAGGCGGGGCCAACGTCCTGACTTTC.

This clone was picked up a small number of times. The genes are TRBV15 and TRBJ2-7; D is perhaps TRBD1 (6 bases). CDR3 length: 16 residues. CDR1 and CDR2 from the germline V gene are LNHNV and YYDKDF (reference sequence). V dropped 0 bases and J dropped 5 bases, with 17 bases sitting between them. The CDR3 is CATSRDGWDTRHEQYF. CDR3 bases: TGTGCCACCAGCAGAGATGGTTGGGACACCAGGCACGAGCAGTACTTC.

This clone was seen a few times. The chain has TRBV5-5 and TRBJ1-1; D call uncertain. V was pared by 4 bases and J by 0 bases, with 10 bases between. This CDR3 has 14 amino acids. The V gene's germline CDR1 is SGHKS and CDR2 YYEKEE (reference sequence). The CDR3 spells CASSTRSLNTEAFF. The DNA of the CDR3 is TGTGCCAGCAGCACCAGGTCATTGAACACTGAAGCTTTCTTT.

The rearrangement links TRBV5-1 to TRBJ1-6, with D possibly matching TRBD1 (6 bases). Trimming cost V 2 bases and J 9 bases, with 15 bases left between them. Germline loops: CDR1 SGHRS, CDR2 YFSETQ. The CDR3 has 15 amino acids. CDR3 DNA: TGCGCCAGCAGCTTCGAACGGGGGGCAGGTTCACCCCTCCACTTT. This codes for CASSFERGAGSPLHF.

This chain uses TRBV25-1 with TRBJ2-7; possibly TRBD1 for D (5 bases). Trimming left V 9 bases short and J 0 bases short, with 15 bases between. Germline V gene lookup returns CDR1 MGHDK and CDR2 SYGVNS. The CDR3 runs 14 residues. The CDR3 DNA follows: TGTGCCAGTAGCCCAACAGGTGGCTCCTACGAGCAGTACTTC. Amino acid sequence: CASSPTGGSYEQYF.

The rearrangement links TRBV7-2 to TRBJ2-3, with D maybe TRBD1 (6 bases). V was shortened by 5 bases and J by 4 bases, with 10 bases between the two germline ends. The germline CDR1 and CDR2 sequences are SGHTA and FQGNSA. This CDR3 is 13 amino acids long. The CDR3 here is CASSLTGSDTQYF. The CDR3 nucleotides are TGTGCCAGCAGCCTCACAGGGTCAGATACGCAGTATTTT.

CDR3 DNA sequence: TGTGCCTGGAGTGTAGTCTCGGGGGGGCAGTTCTTC. Protein: CAWSVVSGGQFF. The rearrangement uses TRBV30 and TRBJ2-1, with TRBD2 identical over 7 bases. Germline V gene sequence: CDR1 GTSNPN, CDR2 SVGIG (reference sequence). The CDR3 covers 12 residues. J gave up 12 bases and V 0 bases, and 5 bases lay outside the gene matches.

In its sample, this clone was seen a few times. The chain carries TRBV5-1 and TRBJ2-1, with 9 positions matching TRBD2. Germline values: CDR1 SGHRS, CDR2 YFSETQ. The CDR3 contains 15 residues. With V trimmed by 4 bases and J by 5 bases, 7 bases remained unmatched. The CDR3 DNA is TGCGCCAGCAGCCCGAGCGGGAGGACCAACAATGAGCAGTTCTTC. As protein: CASSPSGRTNNEQFF.

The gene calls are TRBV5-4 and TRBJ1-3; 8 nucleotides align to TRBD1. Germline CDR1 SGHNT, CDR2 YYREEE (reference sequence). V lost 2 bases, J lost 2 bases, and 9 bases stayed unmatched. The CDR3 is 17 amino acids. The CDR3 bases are TGTGCCAGCAGCTTAAGACAGGGGCTTATTACTGGAAACACCATATATTTT. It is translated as CASSLRQGLITGNTIYF.

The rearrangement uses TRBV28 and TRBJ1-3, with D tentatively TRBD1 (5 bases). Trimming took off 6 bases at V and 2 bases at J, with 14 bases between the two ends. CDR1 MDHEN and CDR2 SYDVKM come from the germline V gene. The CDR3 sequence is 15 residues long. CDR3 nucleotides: TGTGCCAGCAGCCCCCGGGGGTACCCTGGAAACACCATATATTTT. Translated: CASSPRGYPGNTIYF.

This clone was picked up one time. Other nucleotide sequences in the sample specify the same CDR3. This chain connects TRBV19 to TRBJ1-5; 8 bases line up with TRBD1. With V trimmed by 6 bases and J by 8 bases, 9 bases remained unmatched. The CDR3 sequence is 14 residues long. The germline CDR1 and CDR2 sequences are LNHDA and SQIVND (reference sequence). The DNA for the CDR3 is TGTGCCAGTAGCCAGGGACAGGTCAGGGAGCCCCAGCATTTT. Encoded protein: CASSQGQVREPQHF.

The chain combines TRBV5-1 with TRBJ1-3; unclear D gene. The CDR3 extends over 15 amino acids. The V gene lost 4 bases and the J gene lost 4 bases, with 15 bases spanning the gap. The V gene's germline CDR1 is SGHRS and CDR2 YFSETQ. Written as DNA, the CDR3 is TGCGCCAGCAGCCTACAGAGTGGAACGGGAAACACCATATATTTT. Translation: CASSLQSGTGNTIYF.